One and the same sample provided the 9 T cell receptor beta chains below, sequenced in a study of T cell responses to AZD1222 COVID-19 vaccine (dated by TCRdb to about 2021). The sample's time point label, in plain terms: baseline before first vaccination. The library was made by the immunoSEQ multiplex PCR assay. In its TCRdb copy, this immuneACCESS table keeps in-frame sequences only and misses some clones. Where compared with another copy, unresolved V genes explain less than half of these, and the others have no known cause. A total of roughly 150,000 clones appear in this sample, around nine tenths of them only once. The ten most abundant clones make up around 5.5% of the sample. The sequenced sample was peripheral blood, obtained on day 0 of AZD1222 vaccination. These receptor sequences come from an adult in good health.

The CDR3 loop is CASSQEAQGKAEAFF. In DNA form, the CDR3 reads TGCGCCAGCAGCCAAGAGGCGCAGGGAAAGGCTGAAGCTTTCTTT. The chain has TRBV4-3 and TRBJ1-1; weak D call: TRBD1 (5 bases). The V gene lost 0 bases and the J gene lost 6 bases, with 14 bases spanning the gap. The germline gives CDR1 LGHNA, CDR2 YSLEER. The CDR3 length is 15 residues.

The CDR3 reads CASSLATGADTQYF. In nucleotides, the CDR3 is TGTGCCAGCAGCTTAGCGACAGGGGCGGATACGCAGTATTTT. This rearrangement joins TRBV7-6 to TRBJ2-3; 8 bases agree with TRBD1. V was pared by 0 bases and J by 6 bases, with 2 bases of the junction left unmatched. CDR1 and CDR2 from the germline V gene are SGHVS and FNYEAQ. The CDR3 sequence is 14 residues long.

This sequence joins TRBV11-1 and TRBJ2-1, with unresolved D. Germline CDR1 reads SGHAT; CDR2 reads FQDESV (reference sequence). Between the trimmed V and J ends, which lost 2 bases and 5 bases, there was a span of 13 bases. There are 15 residues in the CDR3. DNA for the CDR3: TGTGCCAGCAGCTTACGGAGTTCACCCAACAATGAGCAGTTCTTC. Translating gives CASSLRSSPNNEQFF.

The chain has TRBV24-1 and TRBJ1-6; possibly TRBD1 for D (5 bases). V shed 2 bases and J shed 8 bases, with 9 bases lying between them. This CDR3 region has 14 residues. CDR1 KGHDR and CDR2 SFDVKD come from the germline V gene. Here the CDR3 reads CATSDSLRDSPLHF. The CDR3 region has the DNA TGTGCCACCAGTGATTCGCTCAGGGATTCACCCCTCCACTTT.

The gene calls are TRBV6-6 and TRBJ1-4; the match to TRBD1 covers 7 bases. J was trimmed by 4 bases and V by 2 bases; bases with no gene match: 4. The CDR3 has 15 residues. Germline CDR1 and CDR2: MNHNY and SVGAGI (reference sequence). The CDR3 region has the DNA TGTGCCAGCAGTTACGCTGGGACAGATAATGAAAAACTGTTTTTT. Its translation: CASSYAGTDNEKLFF.

The chain recombines TRBV9 with TRBJ2-5; D may be TRBD2 (6 bases). V shed 3 bases and J shed 1 base, with 13 bases lying between them. The CDR3 has 15 amino acids. Germline V gene data show CDR1 as SGDLS and CDR2 as YYNGEE. The CDR3 nucleotides read TGTGCCAGCAGCGACCGTCTAGCGCCCCAAGAGACCCAGTACTTC. Encoded protein: CASSDRLAPQETQYF.

The J gene is TRBJ2-7, the V gene TRBV11-3, with TRBD1 matching 8 bases. The trim removed 5 bases at V and 3 bases at J, leaving 9 bases unmatched. There are 15 residues in the CDR3. From germline, CDR1 is SGHNT and CDR2 YENEEA. The CDR3: CASSAEGTGFYEQYF. In DNA, the CDR3 is TGTGCCAGCAGCGCGGAGGGGACAGGTTTCTACGAGCAGTACTTC. Supplemented by reference TRBV11-3 and TRBJ2-7, the full variable domain reads EAGVVQSPRYKIIEKKQPVAFWCNPISGHNTLYWYLQNLGQGPELLIRYENEEAVDDSQLPKDRFSAERLKGVDSTLKIQPAELGDSAVYLCASSAEGTGFYEQYFGPGTRLTVT.

The chain joins TRBV7-3 to TRBJ2-3; no reliable D call. V lost 2 bases and J 0 bases, leaving 6 bases between the germline ends. CDR3 length: 14 residues. Looked up from germline, CDR1 is SGHTA and CDR2 is FQGTGA. CDR3 bases: TGTGCCAGCAGCTTATCACCGAGCACAGATACGCAGTATTTT. Encoded protein: CASSLSPSTDTQYF.

The J gene is TRBJ1-5, the V gene TRBV2; perhaps TRBD1 as D (5 bases). Trimming pared 4 bases from V and 6 bases from J, leaving 16 bases between. There are 15 residues in the CDR3. Germline V CDR1 and CDR2: SNHLY, FYNNEI. CDR3 protein: CASSVGQGKGQPQHF. CDR3 coding DNA: TGTGCCAGCAGTGTAGGGCAGGGTAAAGGTCAGCCCCAGCATTTT.